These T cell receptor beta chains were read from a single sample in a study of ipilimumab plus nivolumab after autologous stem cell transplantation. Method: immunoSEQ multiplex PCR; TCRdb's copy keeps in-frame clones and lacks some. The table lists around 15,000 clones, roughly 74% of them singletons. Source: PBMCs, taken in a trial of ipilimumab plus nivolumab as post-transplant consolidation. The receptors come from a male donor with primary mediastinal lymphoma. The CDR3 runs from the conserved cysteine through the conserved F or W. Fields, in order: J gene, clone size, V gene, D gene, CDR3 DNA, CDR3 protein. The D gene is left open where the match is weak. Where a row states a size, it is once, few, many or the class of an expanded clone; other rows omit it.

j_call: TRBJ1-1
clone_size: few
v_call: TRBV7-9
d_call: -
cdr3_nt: TGTGCCAGCAGGCTGGGGAACACTGAAGCTTTCTTT
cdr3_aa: CASRLGNTEAFF

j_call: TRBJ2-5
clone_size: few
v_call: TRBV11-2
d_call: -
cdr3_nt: TGTGCCAGCAGCTATGATGTGGGGGTCCAAGAGACCCAGTACTTC
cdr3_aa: CASSYDVGVQETQYF

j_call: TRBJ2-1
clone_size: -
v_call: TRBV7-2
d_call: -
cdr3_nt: TGTGCCAGCAGCCCAGTATTCACAGGGCAGTTCTTC
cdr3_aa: CASSPVFTGQFF

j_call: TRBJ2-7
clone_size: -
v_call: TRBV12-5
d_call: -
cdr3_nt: TGTGCTAGTGGTTTCTCCAGCTACGAGCAGTACTTC
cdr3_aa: CASGFSSYEQYF

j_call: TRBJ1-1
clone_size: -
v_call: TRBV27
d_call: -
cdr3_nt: TGTGCCAGCAGTTTCGGCACTGAAGCTTTCTTT
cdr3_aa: CASSFGTEAFF

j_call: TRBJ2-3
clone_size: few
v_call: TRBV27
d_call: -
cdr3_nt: TGTGCCAGCAGTTTACGGGGCAGGGCCCGCCGGAATTCTGATACGCAGTATTTT
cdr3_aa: CASSLRGRARRNSDTQYF

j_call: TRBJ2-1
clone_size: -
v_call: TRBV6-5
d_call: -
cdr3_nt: TGTGCCAGCAGACGACTGGGACTGAACAATGAGCAGTTCTTC
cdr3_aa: CASRRLGLNNEQFF

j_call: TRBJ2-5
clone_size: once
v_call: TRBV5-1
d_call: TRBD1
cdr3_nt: TGCGCCAGCAGCTTAACCGGGACAGTTCAGAGGGAGACCCAGTACTTC
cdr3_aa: CASSLTGTVQRETQYF

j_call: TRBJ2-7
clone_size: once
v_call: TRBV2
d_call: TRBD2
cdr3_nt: TGTGCCAGCACCCTTCCGGGACTAGCGGGGTTAATTGTCTCCTACGAGCAGTACTTC
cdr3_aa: CASTLPGLAGLIVSYEQYF

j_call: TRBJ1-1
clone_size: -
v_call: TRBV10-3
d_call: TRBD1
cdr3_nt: TGTGCCATCAGTGCCATTCAGGGGGACGGGCGCGAAGCTTTCTTT
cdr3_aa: CAISAIQGDGREAFF

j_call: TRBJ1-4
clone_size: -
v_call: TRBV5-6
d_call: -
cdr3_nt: TGTGCCAGCAGCTTGGCCAACAGGGAGGAGAGTGAAAAACTGTTTTTT
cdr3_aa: CASSLANREESEKLFF

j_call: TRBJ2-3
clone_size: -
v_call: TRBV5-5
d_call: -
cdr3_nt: TGTGCCAGCAGCTTGAATGGTCCAGATACGCAGTATTTT
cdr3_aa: CASSLNGPDTQYF

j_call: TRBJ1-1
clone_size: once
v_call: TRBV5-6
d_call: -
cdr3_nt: TGTGCCAGCAGCTTGCCGAGGAGTAGCACTGAAGCTTTCTTT
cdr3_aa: CASSLPRSSTEAFF

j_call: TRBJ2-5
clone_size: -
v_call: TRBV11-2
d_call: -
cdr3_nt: TGTGCCAGCAGCTTAGACAGGGGAGTAAGAGAGACCCAGTACTTC
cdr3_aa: CASSLDRGVRETQYF

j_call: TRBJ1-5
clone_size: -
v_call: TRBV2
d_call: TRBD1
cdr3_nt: TGTGCCAGCAGCTCCTCGCCAGGGGGGAATCAGCCCCAGCATTTT
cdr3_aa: CASSSSPGGNQPQHF

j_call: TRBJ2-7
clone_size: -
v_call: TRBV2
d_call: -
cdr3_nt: TGTGCCAGCAGTGAAGTCAGGGAGACCCGCTACGAGCAGTACTTC
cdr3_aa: CASSEVRETRYEQYF

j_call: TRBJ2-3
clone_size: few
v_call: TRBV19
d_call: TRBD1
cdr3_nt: TGTGCCAGTAGTATCTACAGGGGTTTAGATACGCAGTATTTT
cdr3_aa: CASSIYRGLDTQYF

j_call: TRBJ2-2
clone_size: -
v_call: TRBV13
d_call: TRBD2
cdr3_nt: TGTGCCAGCAGCCTCTGGACTAGCGGGATCACCGGGGAGCTGTTTTTT
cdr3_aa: CASSLWTSGITGELFF

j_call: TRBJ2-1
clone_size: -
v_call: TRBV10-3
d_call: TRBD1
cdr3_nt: TGTGCCATCGGGACAGGACGGAATGAGCAGTTCTTC
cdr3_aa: CAIGTGRNEQFF

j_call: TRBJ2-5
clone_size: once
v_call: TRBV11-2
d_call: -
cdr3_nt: TGTGCCAGCAGCCCCCGCGAGGGAGAATCCCAGTACTTC
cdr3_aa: CASSPREGESQYF

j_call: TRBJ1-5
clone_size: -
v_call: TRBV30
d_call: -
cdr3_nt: TGTGCCTGGAGCCTAAATAGCAATCAGCCCCAGCATTTT
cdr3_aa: CAWSLNSNQPQHF

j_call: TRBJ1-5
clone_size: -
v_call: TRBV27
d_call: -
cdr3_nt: TGTGCCAGCAGTTTAATAGGGGAGCCCCAGCATTTT
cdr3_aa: CASSLIGEPQHF

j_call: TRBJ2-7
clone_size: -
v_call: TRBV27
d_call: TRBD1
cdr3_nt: TGTGCCAGCAGTTTATCGTGGGACAGCTCCTACGAGCAGTACTTC
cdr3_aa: CASSLSWDSSYEQYF

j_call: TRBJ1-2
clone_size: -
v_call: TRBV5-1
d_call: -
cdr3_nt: TGCGCCAGCAGCGCCGAGTGGGAGTATGGCTACACCTTC
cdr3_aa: CASSAEWEYGYTF

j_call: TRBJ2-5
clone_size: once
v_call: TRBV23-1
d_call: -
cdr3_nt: TGCGCCAGCAGTCAACCACAGATCCAGATTTTAGGGGGCCAGTACTTC
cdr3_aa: CASSQPQIQILGGQYF

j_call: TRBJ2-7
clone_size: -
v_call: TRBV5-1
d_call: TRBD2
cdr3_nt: TGCGCCAGCAGCTTGGCTCTAGCGGGGGACGAGCAGTACTTC
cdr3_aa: CASSLALAGDEQYF

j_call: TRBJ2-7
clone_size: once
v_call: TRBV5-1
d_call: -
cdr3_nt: TGCGCCAGCAGCTTGAAGCCCTACGAGCAGTACTTC
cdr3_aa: CASSLKPYEQYF

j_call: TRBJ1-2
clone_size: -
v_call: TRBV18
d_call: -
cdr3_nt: TGTGCCAGCTCACCTAGGGAAGGGGTCGGCTACACCTTC
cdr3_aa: CASSPREGVGYTF

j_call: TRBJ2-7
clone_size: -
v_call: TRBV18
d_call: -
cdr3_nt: TGTGCCAGCTCACCACCGCGGACGACGTCTTCCGAGCAGTACTTC
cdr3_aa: CASSPPRTTSSEQYF

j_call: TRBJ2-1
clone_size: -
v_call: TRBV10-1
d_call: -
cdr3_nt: TGCGCCAGCAGTAACCAGCTGGGGTACAATGAGCAGTTCTTC
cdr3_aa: CASSNQLGYNEQFF

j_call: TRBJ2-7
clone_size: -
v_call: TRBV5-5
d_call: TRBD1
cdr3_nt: TGTGCCAGCAGCTTGTTGCAGGGGGCGGGAGAGCAGTACTTC
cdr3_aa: CASSLLQGAGEQYF

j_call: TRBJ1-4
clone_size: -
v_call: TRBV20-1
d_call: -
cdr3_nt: TGCGCCCCTTTTCGGGATGAAAAACTGTTTTTT
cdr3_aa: CAPFRDEKLFF

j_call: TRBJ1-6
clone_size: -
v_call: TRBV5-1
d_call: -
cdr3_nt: TGCGCCAGCAGCTTCCAACTAACCGAGTCACCCCTCCACTTT
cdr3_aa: CASSFQLTESPLHF

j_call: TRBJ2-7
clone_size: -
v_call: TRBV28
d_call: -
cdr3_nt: TGTGCCAGCAGTCCACCGGGGAGCGGGGACAACTACGAGCAGTACTTC
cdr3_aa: CASSPPGSGDNYEQYF

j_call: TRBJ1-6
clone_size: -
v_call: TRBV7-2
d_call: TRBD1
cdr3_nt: TGTGCCAGCAGCGGTCGACAGGGTGGAGGATCACCCCTCCACTTT
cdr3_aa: CASSGRQGGGSPLHF

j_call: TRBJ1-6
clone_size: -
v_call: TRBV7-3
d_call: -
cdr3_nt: TGTGCCAGCAGCTTAAAGGGGCAAAATTCACCCCTCCACTTT
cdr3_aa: CASSLKGQNSPLHF

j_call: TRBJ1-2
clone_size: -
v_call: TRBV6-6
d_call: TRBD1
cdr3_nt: TGTGCCAGCAGTCCCCAGACAGGGGACTATGGCTACACCTTC
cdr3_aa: CASSPQTGDYGYTF

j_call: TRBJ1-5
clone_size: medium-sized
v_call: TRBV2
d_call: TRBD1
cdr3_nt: TGTGCCAGCAGCAAACAGGGGGCATTTCAGCCCCAGCATTTT
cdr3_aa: CASSKQGAFQPQHF

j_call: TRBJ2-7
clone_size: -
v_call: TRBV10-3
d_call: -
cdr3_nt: TGTGCCATCAATGGGCGGGGCGAGCAGTACTTC
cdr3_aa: CAINGRGEQYF

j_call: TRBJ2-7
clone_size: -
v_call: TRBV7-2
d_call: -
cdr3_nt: TGTGCCAGCAGCTTAGCGGGTATTAGCAGCGACGAGCAGTACTTC
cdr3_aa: CASSLAGISSDEQYF

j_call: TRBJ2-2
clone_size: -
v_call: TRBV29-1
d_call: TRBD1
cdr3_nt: TGCAGCGTTTCTCCGGGACAGGGCTCATGGGGGGAGCTGTTTTTT
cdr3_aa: CSVSPGQGSWGELFF

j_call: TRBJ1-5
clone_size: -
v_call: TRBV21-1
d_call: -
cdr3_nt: TGTGCCGGCGATAAGGGGATGGAACAGCCCCAGCATTTT
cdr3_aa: CAGDKGMEQPQHF

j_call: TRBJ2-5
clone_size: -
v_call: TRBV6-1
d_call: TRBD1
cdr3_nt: TGTGCCAGCAATAATGACAGGGGGTTAGAGACCCAGTACTTC
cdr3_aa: CASNNDRGLETQYF

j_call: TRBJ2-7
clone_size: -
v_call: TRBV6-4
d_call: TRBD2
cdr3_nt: TGTGCCAGCATACTAGCGGGGGCTTACGAGCAGTACTTC
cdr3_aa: CASILAGAYEQYF

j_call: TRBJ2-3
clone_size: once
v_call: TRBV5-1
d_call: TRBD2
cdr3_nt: TGCGCCAGCAGCCGGGGGGTCGTCACAGATACGCAGTATTTT
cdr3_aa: CASSRGVVTDTQYF

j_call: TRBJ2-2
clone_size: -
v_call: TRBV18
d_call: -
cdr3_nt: TGTGCCAGCTCACCCCCGCCCCCAGGGATTGCGAACACCGGGGAGCTGTTTTTT
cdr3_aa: CASSPPPPGIANTGELFF

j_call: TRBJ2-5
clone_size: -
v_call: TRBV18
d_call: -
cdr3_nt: TGTGCCAGCTCACCTGGGGGTGAGACCCAGTACTTC
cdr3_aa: CASSPGGETQYF

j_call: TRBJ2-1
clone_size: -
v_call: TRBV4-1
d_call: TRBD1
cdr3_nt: TGCGCCAGCAGCCAACCCACAGGGGGGTCCTACAATGAGCAGTTCTTC
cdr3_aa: CASSQPTGGSYNEQFF

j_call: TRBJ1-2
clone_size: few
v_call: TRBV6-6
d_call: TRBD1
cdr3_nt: TGTGCCAGCAGTTACTCCTTATTCGGACAGGGCGATGGCTACACCTTC
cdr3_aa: CASSYSLFGQGDGYTF

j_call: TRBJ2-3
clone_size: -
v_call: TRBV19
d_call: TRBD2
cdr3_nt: TGTGCCAGTACCGGACTAGCGGACTCTAGCACAGATACGCAGTATTTT
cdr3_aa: CASTGLADSSTDTQYF

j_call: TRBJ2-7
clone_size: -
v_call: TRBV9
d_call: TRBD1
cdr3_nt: TGTGCCAGCAGCACGTCCGGGACAGGGATGTACGAGCAGTACTTC
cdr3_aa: CASSTSGTGMYEQYF

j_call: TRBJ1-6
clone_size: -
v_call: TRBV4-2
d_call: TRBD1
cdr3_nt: TGTGCCAGCAGCCAGAACCCCGGGACAGGGAAGTATAATTCACCCCTCCACTTT
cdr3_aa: CASSQNPGTGKYNSPLHF

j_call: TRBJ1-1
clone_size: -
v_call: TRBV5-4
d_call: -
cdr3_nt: TGTGCCAGCAGCCAAGAACAGGGCACTGAAGCTTTCTTT
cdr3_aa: CASSQEQGTEAFF

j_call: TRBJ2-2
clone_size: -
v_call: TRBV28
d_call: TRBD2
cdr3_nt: TGTGCCAGCATCGGGGGGGACCTCACCGGGGAGCTGTTTTTT
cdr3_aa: CASIGGDLTGELFF

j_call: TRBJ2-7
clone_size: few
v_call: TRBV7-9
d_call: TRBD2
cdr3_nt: TGTGCCAGCACCGTGGGGGCTAGCGGGACCTACGAGCAGTACTTC
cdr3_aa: CASTVGASGTYEQYF

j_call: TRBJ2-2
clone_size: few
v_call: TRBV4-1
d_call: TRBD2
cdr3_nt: TGCGCCAGCAGCCAAGAAGCGGGGGGGCCCGGCGGGGAGCTGTTTTTT
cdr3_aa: CASSQEAGGPGGELFF

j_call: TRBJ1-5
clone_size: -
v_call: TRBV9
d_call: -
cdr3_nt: TGTGCCAGCAGCGTCGAGGGATGGGGACAGCCCCAGCATTTT
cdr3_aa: CASSVEGWGQPQHF

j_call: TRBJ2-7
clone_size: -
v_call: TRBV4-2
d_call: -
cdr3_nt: TGTGCCAGCAGCTTGACTCAGGGATCCTACGAGCAGTACTTC
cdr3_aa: CASSLTQGSYEQYF

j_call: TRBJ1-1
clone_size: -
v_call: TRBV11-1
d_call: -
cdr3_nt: TGTGCCAGCAGCTTGGACAGGAACACTGAAGCTTTCTTT
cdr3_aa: CASSLDRNTEAFF

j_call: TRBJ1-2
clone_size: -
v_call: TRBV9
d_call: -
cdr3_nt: TGTGCCAGCAGCGTGTGGTCAGGGTCGAACTATGGCTACACCTTC
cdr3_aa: CASSVWSGSNYGYTF